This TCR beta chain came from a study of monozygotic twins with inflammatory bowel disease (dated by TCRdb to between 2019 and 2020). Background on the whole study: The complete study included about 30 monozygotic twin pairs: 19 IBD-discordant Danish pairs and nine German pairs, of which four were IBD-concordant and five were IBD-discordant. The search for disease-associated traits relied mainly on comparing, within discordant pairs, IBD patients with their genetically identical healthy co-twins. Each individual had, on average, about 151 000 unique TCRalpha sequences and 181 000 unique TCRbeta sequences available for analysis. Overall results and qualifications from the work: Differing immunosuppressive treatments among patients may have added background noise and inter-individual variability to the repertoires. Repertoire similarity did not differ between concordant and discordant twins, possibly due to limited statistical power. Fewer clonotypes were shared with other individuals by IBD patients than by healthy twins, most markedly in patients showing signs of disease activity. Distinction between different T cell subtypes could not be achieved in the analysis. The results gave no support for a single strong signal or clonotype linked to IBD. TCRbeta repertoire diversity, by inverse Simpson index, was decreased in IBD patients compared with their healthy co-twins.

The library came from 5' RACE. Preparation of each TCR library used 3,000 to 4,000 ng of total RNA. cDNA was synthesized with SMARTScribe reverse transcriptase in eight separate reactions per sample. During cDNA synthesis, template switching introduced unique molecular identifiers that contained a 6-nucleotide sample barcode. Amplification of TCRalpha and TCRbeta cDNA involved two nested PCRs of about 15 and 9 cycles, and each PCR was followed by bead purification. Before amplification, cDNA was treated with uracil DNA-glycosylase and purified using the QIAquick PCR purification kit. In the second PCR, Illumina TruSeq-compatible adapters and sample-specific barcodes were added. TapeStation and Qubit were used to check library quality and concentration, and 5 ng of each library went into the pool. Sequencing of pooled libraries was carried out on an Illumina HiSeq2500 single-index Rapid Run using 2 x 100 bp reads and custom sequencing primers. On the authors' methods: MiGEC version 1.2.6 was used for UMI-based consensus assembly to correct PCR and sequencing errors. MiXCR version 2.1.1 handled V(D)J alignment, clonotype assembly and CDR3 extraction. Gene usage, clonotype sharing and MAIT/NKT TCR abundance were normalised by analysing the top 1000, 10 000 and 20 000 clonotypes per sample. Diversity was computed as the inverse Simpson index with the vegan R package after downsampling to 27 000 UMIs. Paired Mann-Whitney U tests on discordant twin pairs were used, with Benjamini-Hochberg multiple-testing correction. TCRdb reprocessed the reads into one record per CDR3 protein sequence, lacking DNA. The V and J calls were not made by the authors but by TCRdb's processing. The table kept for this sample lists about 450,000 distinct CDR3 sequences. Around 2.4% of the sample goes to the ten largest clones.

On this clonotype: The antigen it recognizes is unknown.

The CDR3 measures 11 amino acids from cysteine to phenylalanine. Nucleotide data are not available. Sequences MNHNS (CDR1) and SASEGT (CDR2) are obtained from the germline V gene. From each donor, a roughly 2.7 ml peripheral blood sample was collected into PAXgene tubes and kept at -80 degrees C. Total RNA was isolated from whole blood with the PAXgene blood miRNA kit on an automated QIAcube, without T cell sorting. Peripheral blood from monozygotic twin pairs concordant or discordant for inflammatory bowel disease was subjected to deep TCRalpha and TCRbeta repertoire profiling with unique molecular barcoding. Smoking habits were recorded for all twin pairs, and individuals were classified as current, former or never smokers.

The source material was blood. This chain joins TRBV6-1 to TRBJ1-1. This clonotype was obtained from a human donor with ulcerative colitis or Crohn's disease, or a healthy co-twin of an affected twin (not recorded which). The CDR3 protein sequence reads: CASSVRCEAFF.